This T cell receptor (beta chain) was identified in a study of T-cell memory formation after mild COVID-19. Study-wide results and limits: Balance between CD4 and CD8 was seen in clones contracting day 15 to 85, and a CD4+ lean was seen in later expanders. Most CD4+ clones that shrank were in CM and EM, while CD8+ ones turned up in EMRA. For second-wave clones that peaked at day 37, SARS-CoV-2 specificity went unverified.

This clonotype was picked up many times. The antigen remains undetermined. cDNA libraries for TCR alpha and TCR beta, carrying sample barcodes and UMIs, came from 5'RACE with constant-segment primers. TCRdb reprocessed the 5' RACE reads via MiXCR and lists one record per CDR3 protein. The sample lists approximately 270,000 distinct CDR3 sequences, around 15% occurring once. The origin of this receptor is a man younger than 35 who had mild COVID-19 (a few samples of this study predate the infection). Cell type and time point are not known. Material: PBMCs or a T cell subset sorted from them (not recorded which).

CDR3 loop: CASTLDRGRGNEQFF. Written as DNA, the CDR3 is TGTGCCAGCACCCTAGACAGGGGGAGGGGCAATGAGCAGTTCTTC. The chain couples TRBV12-3 or TRBV12-4 to TRBJ2-1, with 9 nucleotides matching TRBD1. The trim removed 7 bases at V and 6 bases at J, leaving 10 bases unmatched. The CDR3 has 15 residues.